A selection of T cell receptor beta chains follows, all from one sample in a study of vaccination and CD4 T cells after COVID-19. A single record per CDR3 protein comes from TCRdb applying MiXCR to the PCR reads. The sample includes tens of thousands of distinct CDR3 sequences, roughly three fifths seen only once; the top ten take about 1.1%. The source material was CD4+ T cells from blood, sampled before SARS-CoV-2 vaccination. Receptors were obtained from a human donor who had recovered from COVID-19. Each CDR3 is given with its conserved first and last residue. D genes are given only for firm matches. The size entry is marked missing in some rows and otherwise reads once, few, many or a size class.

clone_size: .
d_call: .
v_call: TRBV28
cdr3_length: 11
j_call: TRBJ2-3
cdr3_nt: TGTGCCAGCAAAGCCACAGATACGCAGTATTTT
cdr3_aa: CASKATDTQYF

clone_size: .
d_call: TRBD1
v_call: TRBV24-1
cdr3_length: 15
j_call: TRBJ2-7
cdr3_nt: TGTGCCACCAGTGACCCCGGGACAGGAGACTACGAGCAGTACTTC
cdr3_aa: CATSDPGTGDYEQYF

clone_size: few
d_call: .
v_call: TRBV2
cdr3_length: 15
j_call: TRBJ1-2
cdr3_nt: TGTGCCAGCAGAGCTGACACGGGCCCAGGAGAGGGCTACACCTTC
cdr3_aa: CASRADTGPGEGYTF

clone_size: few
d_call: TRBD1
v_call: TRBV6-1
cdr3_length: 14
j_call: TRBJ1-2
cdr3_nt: TGTGCCAGCAGGGATTTCGGGACAGGGCCTGGCTACACCTTC
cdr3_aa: CASRDFGTGPGYTF

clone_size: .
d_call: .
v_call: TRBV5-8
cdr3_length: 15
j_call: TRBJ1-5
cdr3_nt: TGTGCCAGCAGCTTCGGGGTTTCGGTGAATCAGCCCCAGCATTTT
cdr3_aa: CASSFGVSVNQPQHF

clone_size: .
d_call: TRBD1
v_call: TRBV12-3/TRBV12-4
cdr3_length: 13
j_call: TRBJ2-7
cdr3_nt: TGTGCCAGCAATCCGGGACAGGGGGTGGCACAGTACTTC
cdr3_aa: CASNPGQGVAQYF

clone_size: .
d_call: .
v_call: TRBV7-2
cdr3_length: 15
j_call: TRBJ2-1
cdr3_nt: TGTGCCAGCAGCTTAGGGGGGCACTCCTACAATGAGCAGTTCTTC
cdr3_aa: CASSLGGHSYNEQFF

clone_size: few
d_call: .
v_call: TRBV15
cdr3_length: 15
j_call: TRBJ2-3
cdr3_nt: TGTGCCACCAGCAGACCAGGGGTCGGTACAGATACGCAGTATTTT
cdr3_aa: CATSRPGVGTDTQYF

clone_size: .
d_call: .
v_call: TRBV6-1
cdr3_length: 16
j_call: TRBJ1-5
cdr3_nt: TGTGCCAGCGGGGCCGAAAGAACTTATAGCAATCAGCCCCAGCATTTT
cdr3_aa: CASGAERTYSNQPQHF

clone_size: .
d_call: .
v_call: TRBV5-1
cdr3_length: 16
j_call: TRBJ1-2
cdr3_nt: TGCGCCAGCAGCTTCACCCTCCACCGCAAGGGCTATGGCTACACCTTC
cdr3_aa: CASSFTLHRKGYGYTF

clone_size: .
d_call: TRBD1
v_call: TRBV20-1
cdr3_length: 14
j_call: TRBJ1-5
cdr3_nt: TGCAGTGGGGCGGGACAGGGGATCGGTCAGCCCCAGCATTTT
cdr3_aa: CSGAGQGIGQPQHF

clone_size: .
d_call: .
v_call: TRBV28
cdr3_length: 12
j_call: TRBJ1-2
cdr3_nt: TGTGCCAGCGGCACAGGGCTCTATGGCTACACCTTC
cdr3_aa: CASGTGLYGYTF

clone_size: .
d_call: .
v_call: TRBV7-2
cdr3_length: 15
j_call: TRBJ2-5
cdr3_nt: TGTGCCAGCAGCTTAGCCGCAACAACCCAAGAGACCCAGTACTTC
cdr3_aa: CASSLAATTQETQYF

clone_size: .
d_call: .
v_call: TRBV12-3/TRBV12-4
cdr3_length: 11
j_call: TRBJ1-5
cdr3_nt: TGTGCCAGCAGTTTAAGGACCCTCGTGCATTTT
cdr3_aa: CASSLRTLVHF

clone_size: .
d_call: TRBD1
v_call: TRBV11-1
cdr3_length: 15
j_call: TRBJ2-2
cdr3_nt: TGTGCCAGCAGCTCAAACAGGGGTGGCACCGGGGAGCTGTTTTTT
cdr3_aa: CASSSNRGGTGELFF

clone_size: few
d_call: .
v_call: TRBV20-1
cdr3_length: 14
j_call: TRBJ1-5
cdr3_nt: TGCAGTGCTCCCCCCGAGGGATGGGGTCAGCCCCAGCATTTT
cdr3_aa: CSAPPEGWGQPQHF

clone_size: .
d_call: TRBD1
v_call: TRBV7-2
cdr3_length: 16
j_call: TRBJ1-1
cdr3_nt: TGTGCCAGCAGCCTACGCACGGGACAGGGTAGCCCTGAAGCTTTCTTT
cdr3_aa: CASSLRTGQGSPEAFF

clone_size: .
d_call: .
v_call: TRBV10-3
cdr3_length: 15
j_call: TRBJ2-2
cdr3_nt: TGTGCCATCAGTGAACACCTGGGGAACACCGGGGAGCTGTTTTTT
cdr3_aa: CAISEHLGNTGELFF

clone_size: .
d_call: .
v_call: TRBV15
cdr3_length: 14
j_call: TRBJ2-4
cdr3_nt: TGTGCCACCAGCAGCCCCTTGGAGGTAAACATTCAGTACTTC
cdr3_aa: CATSSPLEVNIQYF

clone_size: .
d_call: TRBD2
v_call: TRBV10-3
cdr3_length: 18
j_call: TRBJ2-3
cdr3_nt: TGTGCCATCAGTCCCGCAGAACTCGGGACTAGCGGGAGGGATACGCAGTATTTT
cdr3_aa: CAISPAELGTSGRDTQYF

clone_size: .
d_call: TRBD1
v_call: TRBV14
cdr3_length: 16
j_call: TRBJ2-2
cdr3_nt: TGTGCCAGCAGCCCCCGGGACAGGGGTAACACCGGGGAGCTGTTTTTT
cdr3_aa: CASSPRDRGNTGELFF

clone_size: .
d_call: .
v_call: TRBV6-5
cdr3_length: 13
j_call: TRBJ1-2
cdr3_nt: TGTGCCAGCAGTTACCCGGGGCGCGTTGGCTACACCTTC
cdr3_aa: CASSYPGRVGYTF

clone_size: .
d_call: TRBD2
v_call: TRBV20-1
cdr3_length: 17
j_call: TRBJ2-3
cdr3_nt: TGCAGTGCTGTCCCGGGACTAGCGGGAGGGCCTACAGATACGCAGTATTTT
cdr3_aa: CSAVPGLAGGPTDTQYF

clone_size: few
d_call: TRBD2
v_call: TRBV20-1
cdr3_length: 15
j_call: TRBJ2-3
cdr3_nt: TGCAGTTCCATAGACGGCGGGAGAGGTTACGATACGCAGTATTTT
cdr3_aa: CSSIDGGRGYDTQYF

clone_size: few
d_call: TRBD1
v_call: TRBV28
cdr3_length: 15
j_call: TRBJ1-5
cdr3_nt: TGTGCCAGCCTTCGTGGGACAGGGGCAGGTCAGCCCCAGCATTTT
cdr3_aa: CASLRGTGAGQPQHF

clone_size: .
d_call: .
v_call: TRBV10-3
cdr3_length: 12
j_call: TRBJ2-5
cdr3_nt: TGTGCCATCAGTGAGTTTGTTGGGTCCCAGTACTTC
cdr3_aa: CAISEFVGSQYF

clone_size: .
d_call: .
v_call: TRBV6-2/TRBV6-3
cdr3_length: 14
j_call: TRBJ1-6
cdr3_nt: TGTGCCAGCAGAGTTAACGAAGGGAATTCACCCCTCCACTTT
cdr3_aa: CASRVNEGNSPLHF

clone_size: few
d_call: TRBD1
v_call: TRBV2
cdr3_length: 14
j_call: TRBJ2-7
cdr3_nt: TGTGCCAGCAGGGGGGGACAGGGGGCTTACGAGCAGTACTTC
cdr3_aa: CASRGGQGAYEQYF

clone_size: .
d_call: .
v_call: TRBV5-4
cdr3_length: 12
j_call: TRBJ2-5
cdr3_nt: TGTGCCAGCAGCTCACATCAAGAGACCCAGTACTTC
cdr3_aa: CASSSHQETQYF

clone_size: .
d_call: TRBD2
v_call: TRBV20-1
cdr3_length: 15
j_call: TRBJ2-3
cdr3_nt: TGCAGTGCTGGAGAGACTAGCGGCCACACAGATACGCAGTATTTT
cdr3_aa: CSAGETSGHTDTQYF

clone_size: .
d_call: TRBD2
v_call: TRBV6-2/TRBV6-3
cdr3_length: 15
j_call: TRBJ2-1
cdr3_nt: TGTGCCAGCAGCCATGAGATAGCGGGATCCAATGAGCAGTTCTTC
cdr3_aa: CASSHEIAGSNEQFF

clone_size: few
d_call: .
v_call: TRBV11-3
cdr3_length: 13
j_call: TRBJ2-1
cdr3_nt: TGTGCCAGCAGCTTAAACTCCTACAATGAGCAGTTCTTC
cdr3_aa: CASSLNSYNEQFF

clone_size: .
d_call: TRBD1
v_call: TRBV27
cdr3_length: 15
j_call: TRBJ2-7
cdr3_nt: TGTGCCAGCAGTTTATACCTCGGACAGGGCTACGAGCAGTACTTC
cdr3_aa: CASSLYLGQGYEQYF

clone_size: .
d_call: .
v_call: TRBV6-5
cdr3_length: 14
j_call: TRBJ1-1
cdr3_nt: TGTGCCAGCAGTTACTCTCCCGGGAACACTGAAGCTTTCTTT
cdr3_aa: CASSYSPGNTEAFF

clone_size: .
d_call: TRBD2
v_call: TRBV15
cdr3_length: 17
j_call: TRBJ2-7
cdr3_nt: TGTGCCACCAGCAGTTTACTAGCGGGAGGGCCTAAGTACGAGCAGTACTTC
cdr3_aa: CATSSLLAGGPKYEQYF

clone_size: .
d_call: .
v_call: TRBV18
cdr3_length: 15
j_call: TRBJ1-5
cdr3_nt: TGTGCCAGCTCACCAGACAGCCTCACAGGACAGCCCCAGCATTTT
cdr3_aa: CASSPDSLTGQPQHF

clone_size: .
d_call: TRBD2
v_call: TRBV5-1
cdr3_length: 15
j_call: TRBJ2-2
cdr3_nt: TGCGCCAGCAGCCTTAGCGGGGGGAACACCGGGGAGCTGTTTTTT
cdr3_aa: CASSLSGGNTGELFF

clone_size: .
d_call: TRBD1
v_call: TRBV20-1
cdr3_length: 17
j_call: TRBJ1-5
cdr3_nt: TGCAGTGCTAGAGGGCCGGAGACAGGGCTCTTCGGTCAGCCCCAGCATTTT
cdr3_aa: CSARGPETGLFGQPQHF

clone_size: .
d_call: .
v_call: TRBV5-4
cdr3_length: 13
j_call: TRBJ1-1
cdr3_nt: TGTGCCAGCAGCTTGGAAGGCTGGGCCGAAGCTTTCTTT
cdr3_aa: CASSLEGWAEAFF

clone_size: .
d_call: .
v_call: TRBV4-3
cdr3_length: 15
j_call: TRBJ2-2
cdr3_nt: TGCACCAGCCGCCGCGTGGAATTAAGTACCGGGGAGCTGTTTTTT
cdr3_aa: CTSRRVELSTGELFF

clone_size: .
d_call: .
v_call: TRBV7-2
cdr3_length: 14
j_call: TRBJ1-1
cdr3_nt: TGTGCCAGCAGCTCCGTCAGGTGGAACACTGAAGCTTTCTTT
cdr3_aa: CASSSVRWNTEAFF

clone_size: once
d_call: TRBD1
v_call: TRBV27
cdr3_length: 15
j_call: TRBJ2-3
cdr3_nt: TGTGCCAGCGCAGGGGCAGGGGGCTTAGGAGATACGCAGTATTTT
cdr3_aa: CASAGAGGLGDTQYF

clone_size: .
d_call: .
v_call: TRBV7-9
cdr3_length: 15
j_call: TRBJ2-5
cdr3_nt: TGTGCCAGCAGCTTATTATCCGTAAGCCAAGAGACCCAGTACTTC
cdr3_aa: CASSLLSVSQETQYF

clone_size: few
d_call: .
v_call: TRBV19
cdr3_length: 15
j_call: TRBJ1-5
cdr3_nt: TGTGCCAGTAGTCCCGGACTGAGGGGCAATCAGCCCCAGCATTTT
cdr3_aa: CASSPGLRGNQPQHF

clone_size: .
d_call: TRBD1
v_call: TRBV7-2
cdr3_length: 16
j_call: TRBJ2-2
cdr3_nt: TGTGCCAGCAGCTTATTCGTGACAGGGAGCACCGGGGAGCTGTTTTTT
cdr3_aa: CASSLFVTGSTGELFF

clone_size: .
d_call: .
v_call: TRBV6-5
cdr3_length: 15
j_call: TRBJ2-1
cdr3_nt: TGTGCCAGCAGTTACTCGACCCTAGCTCGCTATGAGCAGTTCTTC
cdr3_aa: CASSYSTLARYEQFF

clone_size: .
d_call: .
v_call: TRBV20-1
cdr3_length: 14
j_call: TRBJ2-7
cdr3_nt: TGCAGTACCCCCAGGCCTGACCTCGCCTACGAGCAGTACTTC
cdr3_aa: CSTPRPDLAYEQYF

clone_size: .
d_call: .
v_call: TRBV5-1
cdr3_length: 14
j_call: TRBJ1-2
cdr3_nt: TGCGCCAGCAGCTTGGACAGCTCTAACTATGGCTACACCTTC
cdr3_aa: CASSLDSSNYGYTF

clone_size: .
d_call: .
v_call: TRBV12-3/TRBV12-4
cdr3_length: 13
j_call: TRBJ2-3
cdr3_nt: TGTGCCAGCAGTTCTGGGGGTTTAGGTACGCAGTATTTT
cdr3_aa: CASSSGGLGTQYF

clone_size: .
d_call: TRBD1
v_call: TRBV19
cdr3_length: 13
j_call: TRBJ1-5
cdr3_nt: TGTGCCACCACAGGGGGTAGCAATCAGCCCCAGCATTTT
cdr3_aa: CATTGGSNQPQHF

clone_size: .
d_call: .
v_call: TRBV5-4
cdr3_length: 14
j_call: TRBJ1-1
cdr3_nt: TGTGCCAGCAGCTTAGACAGGATTGTCACTGAAGCTTTCTTT
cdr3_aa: CASSLDRIVTEAFF

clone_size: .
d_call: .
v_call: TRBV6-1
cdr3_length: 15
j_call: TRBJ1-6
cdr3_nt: TGTGCCAGCAGACCCCGCCAGGGTTTTAATTCACCCCTCCACTTT
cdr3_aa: CASRPRQGFNSPLHF

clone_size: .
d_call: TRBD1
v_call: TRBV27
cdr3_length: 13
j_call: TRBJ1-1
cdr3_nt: TGTGCCAGCAGTTTCGGACAGGGGGCTGAAGCTTTCTTT
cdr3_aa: CASSFGQGAEAFF

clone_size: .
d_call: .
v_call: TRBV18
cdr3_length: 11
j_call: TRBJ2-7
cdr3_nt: TGTGCCAGCTCACCAAGGGACGAGCAGTACTTC
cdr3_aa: CASSPRDEQYF

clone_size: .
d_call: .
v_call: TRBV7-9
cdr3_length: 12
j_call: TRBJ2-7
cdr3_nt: TGTGCCAGCAGCCCAGACCCGGTCGAGCAGTACTTC
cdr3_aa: CASSPDPVEQYF

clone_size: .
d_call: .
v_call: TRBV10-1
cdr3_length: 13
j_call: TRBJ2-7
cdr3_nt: TGCGCCAGCCAACGTGGGGGCGGGTACGAGCAGTACTTC
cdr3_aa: CASQRGGGYEQYF

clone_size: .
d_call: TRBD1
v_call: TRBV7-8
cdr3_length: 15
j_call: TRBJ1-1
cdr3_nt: TGTGCCAGCAGTAATCCTTACAGGGGGAGGTCTGAAGCTTTCTTT
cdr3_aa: CASSNPYRGRSEAFF

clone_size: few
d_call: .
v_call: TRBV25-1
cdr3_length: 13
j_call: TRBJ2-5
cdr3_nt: TGTGCCAGCAGTGGCCGGGACCAAGAGACCCAGTACTTC
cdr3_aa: CASSGRDQETQYF

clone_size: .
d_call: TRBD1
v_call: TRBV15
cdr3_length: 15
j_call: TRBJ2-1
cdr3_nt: TGTGCCACCAGCAGTAACAGGGGCTCCTACAATGAGCAGTTCTTC
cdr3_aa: CATSSNRGSYNEQFF